These 9 T cell receptor beta chains were all obtained from the same sample, sequenced in a study of beta chain features in type 1 diabetes. Expressed TCRB transcripts were sequenced because the entire RNA isolate underwent reverse transcription. Here immunoSEQ multiplex PCR was the method, and the copy in TCRdb shows in-frame clones only, minus some. The data show around 250,000 clones, 25% to 35% seen once. The sample taken for sequencing was central memory CD4+ T cells from blood. The receptors derive from a young man in good health.

The sample holds a few counts of this clone. The chain couples TRBV29-1 to TRBJ1-5; no clear D. The length of the CDR3 is 13 residues. The V gene lost 4 bases and the J gene lost 3 bases, with 10 bases spanning the gap. Germline V CDR1 and CDR2: SQVTM, ANQGSEA. The CDR3 nucleotides are TGCAGCGTTGCGGGGAATATCAATCAGCCCCAGCATTTT. Its protein product is CSVAGNINQPQHF.

The table lists this clone with a few counts. The genes are TRBV7-2 and TRBJ1-1; D may be TRBD1 (6 bases). The ends were cut back, 2 bases at V and 5 bases at J, with 15 bases in the middle. Germline loops: CDR1 SGHTA, CDR2 FQGNSA. There are 15 residues in the CDR3. The chain's CDR3 is CASSLSAGEGTEAFF. DNA of the CDR3: TGTGCCAGCAGCTTAAGTGCAGGGGAGGGGACTGAAGCTTTCTTT. Filled out from reference TRBV7-2 and TRBJ1-1, the complete variable domain reads GAGVSQSPSNKVTEKGKDVELRCDPISGHTALYWYRQSLGQGLEFLIYFQGNSAPDKSGLPSDRFSAERTGGSVSTLTIQRTQQEDSAVYLCASSLSAGEGTEAFFGQGTRLTVV.

The CDR3 reads CATSGGQGFTDTQYF. The DNA for the CDR3 is TGTGCCACCAGCGGAGGACAGGGATTCACAGATACGCAGTATTTT. V and J are TRBV15 and TRBJ2-3, with 8 bases fitting TRBD1. This CDR3 contains 15 residues. V was clipped by 5 bases and J by 2 bases; unmatched bases: 6. The V gene's germline CDR1 is LNHNV and CDR2 YYDKDF (reference sequence).

The J gene is TRBJ2-3, the V gene TRBV29-1; the D gene is possibly TRBD2 (7 bases). Germline CDR1 is SQVTM and CDR2 is ANQGSEA. The CDR3 contains 15 residues. V lost 5 bases and J 0 bases, leaving 15 bases between the germline ends. The CDR3: CSVHRGGLSTDTQYF. The CDR3 nucleotides read TGCAGCGTTCATAGGGGGGGGCTTAGCACAGATACGCAGTATTTT.

The V gene is TRBV2, the J gene TRBJ1-1; tentatively, D is TRBD1 (6 bases). Germline loops: CDR1 SNHLY, CDR2 FYNNEI. The CDR3 extends over 13 amino acids. Trimming cost V 2 bases and J 8 bases, with 12 bases left between them. This CDR3 is CASSERGIPEAFF. As DNA, the CDR3 is TGTGCCAGCAGTGAAAGGGGGATCCCAGAAGCTTTCTTT.

V and J are TRBV2 and TRBJ1-1, with no clear D. The CDR3 runs 11 residues. Germline assignment: CDR1 SNHLY and CDR2 FYNNEI. Trimming took 4 bases from V and 4 from J, leaving 4 bases between them. The CDR3 DNA sequence: TGTGCCAGCAGTGTACGCACTGAAGCTTTCTTT. It specifies CASSVRTEAFF.

A remark on this clone: The same CDR3 also results from other DNA sequences found in this sample. This sequence joins TRBV30 and TRBJ1-4; the D is unclear. Germline V gives CDR1 GTSNPN, CDR2 SVGIG (reference sequence). This CDR3 spans 12 amino acids. Between the trimmed V and J ends, which lost 0 bases and 7 bases, there was a span of 6 bases. This CDR3 reads CAWSVIAEKLFF. In DNA, the CDR3 is TGTGCCTGGAGTGTAATCGCTGAAAAACTGTTTTTT.

This clone was seen repeatedly, ten times or more. The rearrangement links TRBV4-3 to TRBJ2-5; 9 nucleotides align to TRBD2. CDR3 length equals 17 residues. Trimming at V came to 11 bases and at J to 3 bases, leaving 19 bases not matched to a gene. Per the germline V gene, CDR1 is LGHNA and CDR2 is YSLEER. The CDR3 sequence is CAPLRPLAGVSKETQYF. The CDR3 DNA reads TGCGCCCCTCTCCGACCCTTAGCGGGAGTGAGTAAAGAGACCCAGTACTTC.

J is TRBJ2-5 and V is TRBV7-9, with D uncertain. V was shortened by 1 base and J by 4 bases, with 7 bases between the two germline ends. This CDR3 has 13 residues. Germline CDR1 and CDR2: SEHNR and FQNEAQ (reference sequence). CDR3 sequence (DNA): TGTGCCAGCAGCTTAGTAATAGCAGAGACCCAGTACTTC. Protein sequence: CASSLVIAETQYF.